The T cell receptor beta chain under discussion was sequenced for a study of blood T cell repertoires in COVID-19. Of note for this clone: One end of the junction does not line up with germline, which may come from a read error.

Under the authors' procedure: Estimation of nucleated cell counts was performed using reference gene primer amplification. Sequencing was performed with immunoSEQ multiplex PCR; in TCRdb, only in-frame clones are kept and a portion is missing. The V and J calls and clone size were taken over from that table, and D and trimming were inferred from the DNA. The table lists around 160,000 clones, approximately 88% of them singletons. The CDR3 covers 18 residues. Germline loops: CDR1 MGHDK, CDR2 SYGVNS. The receptor comes from a young woman with acute COVID-19. The chain has TRBV25-1 and TRBJ2-7; 8 bases agree with TRBD1. Sequencing was performed on PBMCs or T cells enriched from blood (not recorded which). The CDR3 DNA is TGTGCCAGTAGTGGGACAGGCGAAAAGGGACGGCACTCCTACGAGCAGTACTTC. Translating it yields CASSGTGEKGRHSYEQYF.